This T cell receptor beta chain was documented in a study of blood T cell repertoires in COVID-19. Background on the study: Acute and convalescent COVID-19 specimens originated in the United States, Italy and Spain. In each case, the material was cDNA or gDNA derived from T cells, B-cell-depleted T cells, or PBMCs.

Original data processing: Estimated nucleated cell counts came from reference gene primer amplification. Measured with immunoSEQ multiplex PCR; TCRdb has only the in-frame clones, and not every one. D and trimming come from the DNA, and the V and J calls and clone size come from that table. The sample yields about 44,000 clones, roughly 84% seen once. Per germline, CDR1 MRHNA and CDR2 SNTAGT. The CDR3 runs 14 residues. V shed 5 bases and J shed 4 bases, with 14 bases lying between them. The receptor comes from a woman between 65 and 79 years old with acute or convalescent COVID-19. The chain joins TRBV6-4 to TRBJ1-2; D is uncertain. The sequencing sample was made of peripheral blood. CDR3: CASSPDGVGYGYTF. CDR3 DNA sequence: TGTGCCAGCAGTCCCGACGGGGTTGGCTATGGCTACACCTTC.